This TCR beta chain was identified during a study of T cells in Graves' hyperthyroidism and ophthalmopathy. V dropped 6 bases and J dropped 6; count of bases not matched to a gene: 13. Germline CDR1 and CDR2: SGHTS and YDEGEE. There are 15 residues in the CDR3. RNA transcripts yielded amplified TCR beta CDR3 regions. Using the HTBI primer set, a first-round RT-PCR was run on the TCR CDR3. TCRdb analysed the multiplex PCR reads with MiXCR anew, one entry per CDR3 protein. The sample has under 300,000 distinct CDR3 sequences; more than 10% are singletons. PBMCs were collected from an approximately 9 ml volume of fresh peripheral blood.

The chain has TRBV5-8 and TRBJ1-2, with TRBD1 matching 8 bases. The source is a woman in her twenties or thirties with Graves' hyperthyroidism that later progressed to Graves' ophthalmopathy. Sequenced sample: blood. The CDR3 region is CASNPFRDRTHGYTF. CDR3 DNA: TGTGCCAGCAATCCATTCCGGGACAGGACCCATGGCTACACCTTC.